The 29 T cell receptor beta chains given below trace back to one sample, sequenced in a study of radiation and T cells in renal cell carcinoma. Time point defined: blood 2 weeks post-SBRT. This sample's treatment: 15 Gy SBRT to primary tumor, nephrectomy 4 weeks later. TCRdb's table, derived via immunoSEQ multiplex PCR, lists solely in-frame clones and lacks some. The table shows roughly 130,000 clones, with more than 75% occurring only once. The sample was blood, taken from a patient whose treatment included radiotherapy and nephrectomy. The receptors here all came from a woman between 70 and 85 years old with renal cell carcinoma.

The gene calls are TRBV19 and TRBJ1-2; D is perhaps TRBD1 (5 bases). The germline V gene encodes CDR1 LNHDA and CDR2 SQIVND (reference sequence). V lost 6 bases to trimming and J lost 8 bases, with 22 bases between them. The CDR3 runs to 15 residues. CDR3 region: CASSPHFRPDTGYTF. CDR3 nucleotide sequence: TGTGCCAGTAGCCCCCACTTTCGACCGGACACGGGCTACACCTTC.

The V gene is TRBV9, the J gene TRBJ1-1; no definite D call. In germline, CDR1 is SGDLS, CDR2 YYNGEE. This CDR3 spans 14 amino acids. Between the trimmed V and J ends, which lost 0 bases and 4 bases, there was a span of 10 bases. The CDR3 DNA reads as TGTGCCAGCAGCGTAGCTGGTGGTGGCACTGAAGCTTTCTTT. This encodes CASSVAGGGTEAFF.

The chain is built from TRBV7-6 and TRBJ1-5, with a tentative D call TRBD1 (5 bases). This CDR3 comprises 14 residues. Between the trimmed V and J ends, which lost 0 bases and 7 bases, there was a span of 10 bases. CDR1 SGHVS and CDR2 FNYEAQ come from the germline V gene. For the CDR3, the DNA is TGTGCCAGCAGCTTAGCAGGGGTTGGACAGCCCCAGCATTTT. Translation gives CASSLAGVGQPQHF.

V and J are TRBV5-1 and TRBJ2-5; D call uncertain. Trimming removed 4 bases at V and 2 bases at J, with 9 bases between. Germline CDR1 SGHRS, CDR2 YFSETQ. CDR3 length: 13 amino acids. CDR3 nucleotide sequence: TGCGCCAGCAGCGGTAGCCTTCAAGAGACCCAGTACTTC. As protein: CASSGSLQETQYF.

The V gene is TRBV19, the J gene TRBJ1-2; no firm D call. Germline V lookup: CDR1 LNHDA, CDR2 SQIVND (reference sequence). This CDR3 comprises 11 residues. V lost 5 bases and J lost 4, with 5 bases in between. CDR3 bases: TGTGCCAGTAGTGTATTCTATGGCTACACCTTC. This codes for CASSVFYGYTF.

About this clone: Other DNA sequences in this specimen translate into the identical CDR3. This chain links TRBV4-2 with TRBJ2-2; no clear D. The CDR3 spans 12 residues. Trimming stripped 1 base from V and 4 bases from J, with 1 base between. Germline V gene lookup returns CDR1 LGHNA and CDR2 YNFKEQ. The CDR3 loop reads CASSQATGELFF. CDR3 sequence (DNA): TGTGCCAGCAGCCAAGCCACCGGGGAGCTGTTTTTT.

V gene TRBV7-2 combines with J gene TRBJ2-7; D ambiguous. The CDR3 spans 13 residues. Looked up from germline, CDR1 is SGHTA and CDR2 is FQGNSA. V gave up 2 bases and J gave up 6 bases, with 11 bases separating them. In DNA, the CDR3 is TGTGCCAGCAGCTTATTGTATCGATCCGAGCAGTACTTC. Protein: CASSLLYRSEQYF.

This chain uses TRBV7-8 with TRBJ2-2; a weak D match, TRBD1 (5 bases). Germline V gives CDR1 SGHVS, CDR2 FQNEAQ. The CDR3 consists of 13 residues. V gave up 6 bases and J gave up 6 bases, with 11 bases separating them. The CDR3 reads CASRSLGPGELFF. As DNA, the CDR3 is TGTGCCAGCAGGAGCTTGGGGCCCGGGGAGCTGTTTTTT.

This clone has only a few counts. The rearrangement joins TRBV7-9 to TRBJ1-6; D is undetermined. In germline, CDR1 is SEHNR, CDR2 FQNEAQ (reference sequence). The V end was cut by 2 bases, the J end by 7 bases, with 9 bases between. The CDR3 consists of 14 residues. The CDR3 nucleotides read TGTGCCAGCAGCTTACGTGCAGCCAATTCACCCCTCCACTTT. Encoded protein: CASSLRAANSPLHF.

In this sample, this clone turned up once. The CDR3 spells CASSERFYEQYF. CDR3 coding DNA: TGTGCCAGCAGTGAAAGGTTCTACGAGCAGTACTTC. The chain couples TRBV6-1 to TRBJ2-7; D gene ambiguous. CDR1 is MNHNS and CDR2 is SASEGT in the germline V gene. Trimming left V 2 bases short and J 3 bases short, with 5 bases between. CDR3 length: 12 residues.

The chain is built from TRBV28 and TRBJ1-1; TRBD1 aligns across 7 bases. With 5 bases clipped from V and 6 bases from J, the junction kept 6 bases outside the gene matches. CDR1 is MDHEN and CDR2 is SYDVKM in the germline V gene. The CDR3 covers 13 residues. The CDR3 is CASSITGAPEAFF. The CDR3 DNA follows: TGTGCCAGCAGTATCACAGGGGCCCCTGAAGCTTTCTTT. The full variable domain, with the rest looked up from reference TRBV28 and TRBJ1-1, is DVKVTQSSRYLVKRTGEKVFLECVQDMDHENMFWYRQDPGLGLRLIYFSYDVKMKEKGDIPEGYSVSREKKERFSLILESASTNQTSMYLCASSITGAPEAFFGQGTRLTVV.

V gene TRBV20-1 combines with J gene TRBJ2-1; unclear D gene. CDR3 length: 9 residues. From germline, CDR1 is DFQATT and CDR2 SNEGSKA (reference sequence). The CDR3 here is CTPLSEQFF. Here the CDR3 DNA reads TGCACCCCCTTATCTGAGCAGTTCTTC.

The CDR3 reads CASSQGGVDSYEQYF. The CDR3, as DNA: TGCGCCAGCAGCCAAGGGGGGGTAGACTCCTACGAGCAGTACTTC. This chain links TRBV4-1 with TRBJ2-7; TRBD2 might be the D (6 bases). This CDR3 has 15 amino acids. The ends were cut back, 1 base at V and 0 bases at J, with 10 bases in the middle. Germline V lookup: CDR1 MGHRA, CDR2 YSYEKL.

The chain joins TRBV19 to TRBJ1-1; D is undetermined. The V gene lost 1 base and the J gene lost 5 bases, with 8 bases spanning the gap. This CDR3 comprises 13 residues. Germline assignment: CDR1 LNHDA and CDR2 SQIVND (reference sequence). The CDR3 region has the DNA TGTGCCAGTAGTATAGCCCTTAGTACTGAAGCTTTCTTT. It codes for CASSIALSTEAFF.

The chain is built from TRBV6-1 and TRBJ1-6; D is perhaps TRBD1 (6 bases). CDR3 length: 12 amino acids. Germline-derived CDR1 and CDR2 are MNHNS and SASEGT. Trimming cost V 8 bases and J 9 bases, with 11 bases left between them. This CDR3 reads CASLGQPSPLHF. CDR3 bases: TGTGCCAGCCTCGGACAGCCTTCACCCCTCCACTTT.

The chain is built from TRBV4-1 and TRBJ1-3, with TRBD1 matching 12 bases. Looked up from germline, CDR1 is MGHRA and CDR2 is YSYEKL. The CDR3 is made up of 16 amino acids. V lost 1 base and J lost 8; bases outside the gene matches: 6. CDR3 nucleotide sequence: TGCGCCAGCAGCCAAGGCCGGGACAGGGGGCGAGACACCATATATTTT. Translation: CASSQGRDRGRDTIYF.

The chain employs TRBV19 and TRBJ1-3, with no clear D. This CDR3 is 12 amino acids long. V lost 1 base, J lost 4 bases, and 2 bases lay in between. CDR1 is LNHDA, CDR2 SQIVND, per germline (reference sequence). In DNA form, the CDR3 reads TGTGCCAGTAGTATAGTGGGAAACACCATATATTTT. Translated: CASSIVGNTIYF.

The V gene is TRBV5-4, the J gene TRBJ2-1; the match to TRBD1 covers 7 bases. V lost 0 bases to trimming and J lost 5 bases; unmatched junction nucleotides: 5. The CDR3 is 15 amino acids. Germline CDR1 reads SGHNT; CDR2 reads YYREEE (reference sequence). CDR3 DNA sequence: TGTGCCAGCAGCTTGGAACAGGGGATCAACAATGAGCAGTTCTTC. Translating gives CASSLEQGINNEQFF. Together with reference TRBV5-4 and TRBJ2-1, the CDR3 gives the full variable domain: ETGVTQSPTHLIKTRGQQVTLRCSSQSGHNTVSWYQQALGQGPQFIFQYYREEENGRGNFPPRFSGLQFPNYSSELNVNALELDDSALYLCASSLEQGINNEQFFGPGTRLTVL.

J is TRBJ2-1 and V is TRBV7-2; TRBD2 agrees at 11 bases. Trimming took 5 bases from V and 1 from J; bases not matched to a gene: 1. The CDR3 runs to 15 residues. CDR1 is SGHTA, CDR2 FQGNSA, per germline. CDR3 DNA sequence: TGTGCCAGCAGCCGACTAGCGGGGTCCTACAATGAGCAGTTCTTC. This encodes CASSRLAGSYNEQFF.

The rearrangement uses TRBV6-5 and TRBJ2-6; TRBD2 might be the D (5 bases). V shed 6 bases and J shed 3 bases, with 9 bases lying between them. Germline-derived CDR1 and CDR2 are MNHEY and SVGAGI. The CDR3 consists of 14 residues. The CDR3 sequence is CASRVGLGANVLTF. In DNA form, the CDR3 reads TGTGCCAGCAGGGTAGGACTTGGGGCCAACGTCCTGACTTTC.

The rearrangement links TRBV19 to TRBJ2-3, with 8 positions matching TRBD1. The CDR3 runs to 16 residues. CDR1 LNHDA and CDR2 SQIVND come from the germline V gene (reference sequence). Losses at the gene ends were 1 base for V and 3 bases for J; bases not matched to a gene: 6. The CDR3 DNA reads TGTGCCAGTAGTATAGTCCCAGGGGGCGTTACAGATACGCAGTATTTT. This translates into CASSIVPGGVTDTQYF. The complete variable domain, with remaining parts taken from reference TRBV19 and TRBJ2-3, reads DGGITQSPKYLFRKEGQNVTLSCEQNLNHDAMYWYRQDPGQGLRLIYYSQIVNDFQKGDIAEGYSVSREKKESFPLTVTSAQKNPTAFYLCASSIVPGGVTDTQYFGPGTRLTVL.

In DNA form, the CDR3 reads TGTGCCAGCAGCTTGGGGACAGGAGGGGAGACCCAGTACTTC. Encoded protein: CASSLGTGGETQYF. The chain recombines TRBV5-5 with TRBJ2-5, with D maybe TRBD1 (7 bases). CDR1 SGHKS and CDR2 YYEKEE come from the germline V gene (reference sequence). Trimming took off 0 bases at V and 5 bases at J, with 11 bases between the two ends. The CDR3 spans 14 residues.

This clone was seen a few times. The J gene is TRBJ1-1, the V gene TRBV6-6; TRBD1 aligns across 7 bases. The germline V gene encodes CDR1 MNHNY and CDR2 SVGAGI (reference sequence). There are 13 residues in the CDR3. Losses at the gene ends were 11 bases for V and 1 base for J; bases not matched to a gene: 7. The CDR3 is CAGGTAPNTEAFF. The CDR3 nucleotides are TGTGCCGGTGGGACAGCCCCGAACACTGAAGCTTTCTTT.

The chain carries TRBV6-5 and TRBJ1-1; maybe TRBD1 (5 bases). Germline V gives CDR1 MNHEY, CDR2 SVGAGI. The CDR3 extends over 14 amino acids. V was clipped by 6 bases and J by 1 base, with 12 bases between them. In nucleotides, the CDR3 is TGTGCCAGCAGCTTTACAGGAGAGAACACTGAAGCTTTCTTT. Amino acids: CASSFTGENTEAFF.

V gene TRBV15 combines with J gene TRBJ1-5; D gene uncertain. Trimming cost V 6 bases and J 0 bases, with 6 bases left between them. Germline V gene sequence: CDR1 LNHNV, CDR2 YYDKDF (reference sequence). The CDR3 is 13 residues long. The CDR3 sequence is CATRHDSNQPQHF. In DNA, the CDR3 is TGTGCCACCAGACATGATAGCAATCAGCCCCAGCATTTT.

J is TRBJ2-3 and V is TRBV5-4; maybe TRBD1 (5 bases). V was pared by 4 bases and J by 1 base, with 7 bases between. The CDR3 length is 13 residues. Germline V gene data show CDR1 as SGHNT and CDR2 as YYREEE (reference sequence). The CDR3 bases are TGTGCCAGCAGCCAACAGGGCACAGATACGCAGTATTTT. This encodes CASSQQGTDTQYF. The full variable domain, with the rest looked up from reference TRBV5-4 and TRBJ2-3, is ETGVTQSPTHLIKTRGQQVTLRCSSQSGHNTVSWYQQALGQGPQFIFQYYREEENGRGNFPPRFSGLQFPNYSSELNVNALELDDSALYLCASSQQGTDTQYFGPGTRLTVL.

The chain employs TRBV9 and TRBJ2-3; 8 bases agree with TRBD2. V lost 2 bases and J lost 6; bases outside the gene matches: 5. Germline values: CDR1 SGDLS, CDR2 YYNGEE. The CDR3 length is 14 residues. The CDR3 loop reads CASSVGLASDTQYF. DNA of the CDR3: TGTGCCAGCAGCGTCGGACTAGCAAGTGATACGCAGTATTTT.

The DNA of the CDR3 is TGTGCCACGACAGGGCCCTCTGGGGCCAACGTCCTGACTTTC. Its translation: CATTGPSGANVLTF. The rearrangement uses TRBV10-3 and TRBJ2-6; TRBD1 aligns across 7 bases. The CDR3 loop spans 14 amino acids. The germline V gene has CDR1 ENHRY and CDR2 SYGVKD. J lost 0 bases, V lost 10 bases, and 3 bases had no gene match.

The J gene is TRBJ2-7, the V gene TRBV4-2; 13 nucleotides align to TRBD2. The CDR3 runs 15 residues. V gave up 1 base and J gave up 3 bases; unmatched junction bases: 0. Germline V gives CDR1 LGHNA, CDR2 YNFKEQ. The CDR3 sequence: CASSQGTSGGYEQYF. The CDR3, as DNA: TGTGCCAGCAGCCAAGGGACTAGCGGGGGCTACGAGCAGTACTTC.